The present entry profiles one T cell receptor beta chain with its context. This entry belongs to a study of patients and donors after allogeneic stem cell transplantation. TCRdb called the RT-PCR reads again in MiXCR, with one record for every CDR3 protein. The data show 800,000 to 1,000,000 distinct CDR3 sequences, 15% to 20% seen once. The CDR3 is made up of 15 amino acids. Germline CDR1 is GTSNPN and CDR2 is SVGIG (reference sequence). V was pared by 0 bases and J by 3 bases, with 13 bases between. Material for sequencing was blood, either unsorted or a sorted T cell fraction (not recorded which). The source is a human donor who was either an allogeneic HSCT recipient or a stem cell or donor lymphocyte infusion donor (not recorded which). It is not recorded whose cells these are; they may come from a transplant donor. This chain connects TRBV30 to TRBJ2-3, with TRBD2 as a possible D gene (5 bases). The CDR3 sequence: CAWSVAGSGTDTQYF. The CDR3 DNA sequence: TGTGCCTGGAGTGTAGCTGGGAGTGGGACAGATACGCAGTATTTT. The variable domain in full, with the rest retrieved from reference TRBV30 and TRBJ2-3, is SQTIHQWPATLVQPVGSPLSLECTVEGTSNPNLYWYRQAAGRGLQLLFYSVGIGQISSEVPQNLSASRPQDRQFILSSKKLLLSDSGFYLCAWSVAGSGTDTQYFGPGTRLTVL.